A selection of T cell receptor beta chains follows, all from one sample in a study of a mutant IDH1 vaccine in newly diagnosed glioma. No antigen has been identified for these receptors. The protocol was immunoSEQ multiplex PCR, while the TCRdb copy is restricted to in-frame clones and leaves out a portion. The sample shows 65,000 to 85,000 clones, around 86% of them seen only once. This specimen consisted of PBMCs, obtained from a glioma patient whose treatment included an IDH1 peptide vaccine. These receptors all stem from a man aged 25-45 years with glioma. The CDR3 runs from the conserved cysteine through the conserved F or W. Each record gives: J gene, CDR3 length, V gene, clone size, D gene, CDR3 DNA, CDR3 protein. D genes are given only for firm matches. For some rows the clone size is stated as once, few or many, or as a class when expanded; others skip it.

TRBJ1-4,13,TRBV15,-,-,TGTGCCACCAGCAGAGATCGGGCTGAAAAACTGTTTTTT,CATSRDRAEKLFF
TRBJ2-4,15,TRBV7-2,once,TRBD1,TGTGCCAGCAGCTTAGTCGGACAGGGGGCAGGCATTCAGTACTTC,CASSLVGQGAGIQYF
TRBJ1-1,14,TRBV10-3,-,TRBD1,TGTGCCATCAGAAGAGACAGGGTGGGCACTGAAGCTTTCTTT,CAIRRDRVGTEAFF
TRBJ1-4,14,TRBV6-5,-,-,TGTGCCAGCAGTTACCGAGGGAGGAGTGAAAAACTGTTTTTT,CASSYRGRSEKLFF
TRBJ2-5,17,TRBV5-5,-,TRBD2,TGTGCCAGCAGCTTGGTGCCTAGCGGGGGGGCCCAGGAGACCCAGTACTTC,CASSLVPSGGAQETQYF
TRBJ1-2,16,TRBV19,few,-,TGTGCCAGTAGTAGGGAACCTGGAGGGATTTACTATGGCTACACCTTC,CASSREPGGIYYGYTF
TRBJ1-4,17,TRBV1,-,-,TGCACCAGCAGCCAAGAACCCAGACAAACAACTAATGAAAAACTGTTTTTT,CTSSQEPRQTTNEKLFF
TRBJ2-3,16,TRBV5-5,-,TRBD2,TGTGCCAGCAGCTTGGGAGATGGCGGGGGAGGGGATACGCAGTATTTT,CASSLGDGGGGDTQYF
TRBJ1-5,15,TRBV4-3,-,TRBD1,TGCGCCAGCAGCCCTGGGACAGGTTCTAATCAGCCCCAGCATTTT,CASSPGTGSNQPQHF
TRBJ2-2,15,TRBV7-2,-,TRBD1,TGTGCCAGCAGCAGAGGACAGGGACGCACCGGGGAGCTGTTTTTT,CASSRGQGRTGELFF
TRBJ2-1,15,TRBV9,-,-,TGTGCCAGCAGCGTATCGACAGTACAATACAATGAGCAGTTCTTC,CASSVSTVQYNEQFF
TRBJ2-7,13,TRBV5-1,-,-,TGCGCCAGCAGCGACCCACCAGGCTACGAGCAGTACTTC,CASSDPPGYEQYF
TRBJ2-3,15,TRBV6-5,-,-,TGTGCCAGCAGTTACGGGGGGTCAGGCGCAGATACGCAGTATTTT,CASSYGGSGADTQYF
TRBJ2-2,15,TRBV7-2,-,-,TGTGCCAGCAGCGTCGTTGGTTTGAACACCGGGGAGCTGTTTTTT,CASSVVGLNTGELFF
TRBJ1-1,15,TRBV5-1,-,TRBD1,TGCGCCAGCAGCACCCGGACAGGAGAATATGCTGAAGCTTTCTTT,CASSTRTGEYAEAFF
TRBJ2-1,15,TRBV27,-,-,TGTGCCAGCAGTTTATCCCACCTCTCCTACAATGAGCAGTTCTTC,CASSLSHLSYNEQFF
TRBJ2-5,14,TRBV7-6,-,-,TGTGCCAGCAGCTTCGCCGGGGACGGAAAGACCCAGTACTTC,CASSFAGDGKTQYF
TRBJ2-6,15,TRBV27,-,TRBD1,TGTGCCAGCAGTAGACAGGGCTCTGGGGCCAACGTCCTGACTTTC,CASSRQGSGANVLTF
TRBJ2-3,15,TRBV28,-,-,TGTGCCAGCAGTTTAAGAGGGGTAGGGACAGATACGCAGTATTTT,CASSLRGVGTDTQYF
TRBJ2-3,16,TRBV11-2,-,-,TGTGCCAGCAGCCCCGGACTTCACACTAGCACAGATACGCAGTATTTT,CASSPGLHTSTDTQYF
TRBJ2-7,15,TRBV5-4,-,TRBD2,TGTGCCAGCAGCTACCTAGCGGGAGCTTCATACGAGCAGTACTTC,CASSYLAGASYEQYF
TRBJ2-3,16,TRBV5-4,once,-,TGTGCCAGCAGCTTGGGGGGGACTCGTTCCACAGATACGCAGTATTTT,CASSLGGTRSTDTQYF
TRBJ1-1,16,TRBV27,-,TRBD1,TGTGCCGCGCCTAACGCCCAGGACAGGGGGAACACTGAAGCTTTCTTT,CAAPNAQDRGNTEAFF
TRBJ1-1,16,TRBV7-9,-,TRBD1,TGTGCCAGCAGCCCCCGGGGACAGGGGATGAACACTGAAGCTTTCTTT,CASSPRGQGMNTEAFF
TRBJ1-1,14,TRBV2,few,TRBD1,TGTGCCAGCAGTGAACAGGGGGCTCACACTGAAGCTTTCTTT,CASSEQGAHTEAFF
TRBJ1-2,13,TRBV2,-,-,TGTGCCAGCATTACAGAGACAAACTATGGCTACACCTTC,CASITETNYGYTF
TRBJ2-3,16,TRBV14,-,-,TGTGCCAGCAGCCCGAACTTGAGTCGACTCACAGATACGCAGTATTTT,CASSPNLSRLTDTQYF
TRBJ1-6,13,TRBV11-3,-,-,TGTGCCAGCAGCTTTGGGGGAAATTCACCCCTCCACTTT,CASSFGGNSPLHF
TRBJ2-3,14,TRBV27,-,-,TGTGCCAGCAGTTTTAAGGTCGCAGCAGATACGCAGTATTTT,CASSFKVAADTQYF
TRBJ1-5,13,TRBV4-3,once,-,TGCGCCAGCAGCCCAGGGATAGGAGAGCCCCAGCATTTT,CASSPGIGEPQHF
TRBJ2-7,17,TRBV5-4,-,-,TGCGCCAGCAGCCATGGGTATCTGCAGGGGATATCCTACGAGCAGTACTTC,CASSHGYLQGISYEQYF
TRBJ2-1,16,TRBV28,-,-,TGTGCCAGCAGTTTCTCGCTGCATACCTCCTACAATGAGCAGTTCTTC,CASSFSLHTSYNEQFF
TRBJ2-7,17,TRBV14,-,-,TGTGCCAGCAGTCCAGGACAACCCAAGGCTGGGATCTACGAGCAGTACTTC,CASSPGQPKAGIYEQYF
TRBJ1-4,15,TRBV7-9,-,-,TGTGCCAGCAGCCCGAGGGCAGGCGGGGGTGAAAAACTGTTTTTT,CASSPRAGGGEKLFF
TRBJ2-5,15,TRBV5-4,-,-,TGTGCCAGCAGCTTGGCGGGGGACGGCCAAGAGACCCAGTACTTC,CASSLAGDGQETQYF
TRBJ2-7,13,TRBV4-1,once,-,TGCGCCAGCAGCCAAGATGGTCCCTACGAGCAGTACTTC,CASSQDGPYEQYF
TRBJ2-5,14,TRBV27,-,TRBD1,TGTGCCAGCAGCGGGACAGCGCTGGAGGAGACCCAGTACTTC,CASSGTALEETQYF
TRBJ2-3,14,TRBV5-1,-,-,TGCGCCAGCAGCTGGCGACTTTTCACAGATACGCAGTATTTT,CASSWRLFTDTQYF
TRBJ2-7,15,TRBV30,-,-,TGTGCCTGGAGTGTACTCGGGGGTGTTACGTACGAGCAGTACTTC,CAWSVLGGVTYEQYF
TRBJ2-3,11,TRBV7-8,-,-,TGTGCCAGCAGCTCCAAAGATACGCAGTATTTT,CASSSKDTQYF
TRBJ1-3,15,TRBV29-1,once,TRBD1,TGCAGCGCCGGGGACAGGGGGAACTCTGGAAACACCATATATTTT,CSAGDRGNSGNTIYF
TRBJ1-2,15,TRBV30,-,TRBD1,TGTGCCTGGAGTCCCGACAGGGGTTATAACTATGGCTACACCTTC,CAWSPDRGYNYGYTF
TRBJ1-6,15,TRBV4-3,-,TRBD1,TGCGCCAGCAGCCAAGAGGGACAGGGGAGTTCACCCCTCCACTTT,CASSQEGQGSSPLHF
TRBJ1-1,15,TRBV9,-,TRBD1,TGTGCCAGCAGCCCCCCGAATGGACAGGGGACTGAAGCTTTCTTT,CASSPPNGQGTEAFF
TRBJ1-2,13,TRBV6-1,-,-,TGTGCCAGCAGGCTACAGGGCAACTATGGCTACACCTTC,CASRLQGNYGYTF
TRBJ2-2,13,TRBV18,-,-,TGTGCCAGCTCGCTCTCGAACACCGGGGAGCTGTTTTTT,CASSLSNTGELFF